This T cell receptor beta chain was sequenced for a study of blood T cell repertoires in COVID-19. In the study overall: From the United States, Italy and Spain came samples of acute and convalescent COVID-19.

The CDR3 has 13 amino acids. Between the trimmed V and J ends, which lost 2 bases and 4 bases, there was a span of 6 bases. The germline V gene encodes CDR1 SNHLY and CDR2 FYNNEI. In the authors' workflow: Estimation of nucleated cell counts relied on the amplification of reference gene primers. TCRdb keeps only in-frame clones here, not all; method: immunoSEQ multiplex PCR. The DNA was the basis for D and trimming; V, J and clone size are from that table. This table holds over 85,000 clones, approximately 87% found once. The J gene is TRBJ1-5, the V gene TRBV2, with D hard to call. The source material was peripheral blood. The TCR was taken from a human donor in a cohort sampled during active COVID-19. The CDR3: CASSENENQPQHF. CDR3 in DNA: TGTGCCAGCAGTGAAAACGAGAATCAGCCCCAGCATTTT.